These 10 T cell receptor beta chains were all obtained from the same sample, sequenced in a study. TCRdb itself ran the 5' RACE reads through MiXCR, one entry per CDR3 protein. This table holds fewer than 8,500 distinct CDR3 sequences, 35% to 45% found once. The material sequenced was tumor-infiltrating memory CD4+ T cells sorted from the breast tumor. The subset here: memory CD4+ T cells, CD4+CD45RO+CD25-. The receptors were gathered from a female donor with breast cancer.

With regard to this clonotype: One base away lies a much larger clone, so this may be a sequencing read error. CDR3 DNA sequence: TGTGCCAGTAGTCGGGATAGGGCGGGGGCCGGGGAGCTGTTTTTT. This translates into CASSRDRAGAGELFF. The V call is TRBV19, the J call TRBJ2-2; 7 positions match TRBD2. V trimming: 5 bases; J trimming: 6 bases; junction bases outside the gene matches: 9. CDR1 and CDR2 (germline): LNHDA, SQIVND (reference sequence). This CDR3 spans 15 amino acids.

V and J are TRBV5-1 and TRBJ1-1; no definite D call. The CDR3 runs 15 residues. Germline V gives CDR1 SGHRS, CDR2 YFSETQ. V gave up 2 bases and J gave up 4 bases, with 15 bases separating them. The CDR3, as DNA: TGCGCCAGCAGCTTCCAGGTCGCTGCGAGCACTGAAGCTTTCTTT. This gives the protein CASSFQVAASTEAFF.

This clonotype was counted many times. V usage is TRBV7-8 and J usage is TRBJ1-5; a weak D match, TRBD1 (6 bases). The length of the CDR3 is 15 residues. Per germline, CDR1 SGHVS and CDR2 FQNEAQ. V lost 5 bases to trimming and J lost 4 bases, with 15 bases between them. Written as DNA, the CDR3 is TGTGCCAGCAGCGTCGACAGGACAGCAAATCAGCCCCAGCATTTT. Translation: CASSVDRTANQPQHF.

The chain carries TRBV28 and TRBJ2-1; 8 bases are a match to TRBD2. Germline values: CDR1 MDHEN, CDR2 SYDVKM. The V and J ends lost 5 bases and 6 bases, in that order; junction bases with no gene match: 15. This CDR3 region has 17 residues. Here the CDR3 DNA reads TGTGCCAGCAGTCTGATCACACTAGGGACTAGGGCCAATGAGCAGTTCTTC. It yields the protein CASSLITLGTRANEQFF.

A remark on this clonotype: At one end the junction does not follow the germline gene, possibly because of a read error. The chain is built from TRBV6-5 and TRBJ1-3; weak D call: TRBD1 (5 bases). This CDR3 spans 16 amino acids. Germline loops: CDR1 MNHEY, CDR2 SVGAGI. CDR3 nucleotides: TGTGCCAGCAGCTCCGGGACCGCGTACTCTGGAAACACTATATATTTT. Translated, it gives CASSSGTAYSGNTIYF.

The table lists this clonotype with many counts. This may be a read error, as it is one base from a much larger clone. J is TRBJ1-1 and V is TRBV4-1; no clear D. This CDR3 region has 15 residues. Germline CDR1 is MGHRA and CDR2 is YSYEKL. The CDR3 is CASSGRTTANTETFF. Here the CDR3 DNA reads TGCGCCAGCAGCGGCCGAACCACAGCGAACACTGAAACTTTCTTT.

This clonotype came up once. This rearrangement joins TRBV2 to TRBJ1-5; D is possibly TRBD1 (5 bases). The CDR3 contains 16 residues. The ends were cut back, 6 bases at V and 4 bases at J, with 19 bases in the middle. Germline-derived CDR1 and CDR2 are SNHLY and FYNNEI. The CDR3 loop is CASRRPGTGKNQPQHF. DNA for the CDR3: TGTGCCAGCAGAAGACCCGGGACGGGCAAAAATCAGCCCCAGCATTTT.

This clonotype is large. The rearrangement joins TRBV7-3 to TRBJ2-5, with D tentatively TRBD1 or TRBD2 (5 bases each). The V gene's germline CDR1 is SGHTA and CDR2 FQGTGA. V lost 6 bases to trimming and J lost 5 bases, with 13 bases between them. CDR3 length equals 13 residues. In DNA form, the CDR3 reads TGTGCCAGCAGTTCGGGGCCGGTGGAGACCCAGTACTTC. Translation gives CASSSGPVETQYF.

This clonotype was counted a few times. CDR3 sequence (DNA): TGTGCCAGCAGTCAACTCTCAGGGATAGATAGCAATCAGCCCCAGCATTTT. Translating it yields CASSQLSGIDSNQPQHF. This chain links TRBV27 with TRBJ1-5; D possibly corresponds to TRBD1 (5 bases). This CDR3 spans 17 amino acids. Germline V gene data show CDR1 as MNHEY and CDR2 as SMNVEV (reference sequence). Trimming shortened V by 5 bases and J by 0 bases, and 17 bases separated the two germline ends.

The rearrangement links TRBV4-1 to TRBJ2-3; D is unresolved. The CDR3 covers 14 residues. Trimming took 1 base from V and 4 from J, leaving 9 bases between them. Germline V gene data show CDR1 as MGHRA and CDR2 as YSYEKL. The CDR3 loop reads CASSQVISPDTQYF. In nucleotides, the CDR3 is TGCGCCAGCAGCCAAGTAATTAGTCCAGATACGCAGTATTTT.